Each of the 23 T cell receptor beta chains below was sequenced from the same sample in a study of coeliac disease. Findings and limits, study-wide: Active celiac intraepithelial and lamina propria samples had lower TRB and TRG clonality than control samples.

Profiling relied on immunoSEQ multiplex PCR, and the TCRdb table lists in-frame clones only, not all of them. The sample contains roughly 4,200 clones, less than 70% of which appear only once. These receptors' antigens are unknown. Input material: intraepithelial lymphocytes from the gut. The receptor set was obtained from a man between 65 and 80 years old with active celiac disease.

The CDR3 region has the DNA TGCAGCGTTGGGGGACTAGCGGGCCGAGGCGAGCAGTACTTC. This codes for CSVGGLAGRGEQYF. The chain combines TRBV29-1 with TRBJ2-7, with 12 bases that match TRBD2. CDR1 and CDR2 (germline): SQVTM, ANQGSEA. After removal of 4 bases from V and 6 bases from J, the junction contained 7 bases not matched to a gene. This CDR3 is 14 amino acids long.

This clone appeared once. The chain is built from TRBV4-1 and TRBJ2-1, with D perhaps TRBD1 (6 bases). V was cut by 2 bases and J by 15 bases, with 17 bases left in between. The CDR3 totals 13 residues. Germline V gene lookup returns CDR1 MGHRA and CDR2 YSYEKL. The CDR3 loop reads CASSQYVSQGRFF. The DNA for the CDR3 is TGCGCCAGCAGCCAATATGTCTCACAGGGTAGGTTCTTC.

CDR3 nucleotide sequence: TGTGCCAGCAGGATGACAGGGAACACCGGGGAGCTGTTTTTT. This translates into CASRMTGNTGELFF. The chain combines TRBV28 with TRBJ2-2; D might be TRBD1 (6 bases). The V gene's germline CDR1 is MDHEN and CDR2 SYDVKM. V gave up 6 bases and J gave up 1 base, with 9 bases separating them. This CDR3 contains 14 residues. Full variable domain (outside the CDR3, taken from reference TRBV28 and TRBJ2-2): DVKVTQSSRYLVKRTGEKVFLECVQDMDHENMFWYRQDPGLGLRLIYFSYDVKMKEKGDIPEGYSVSREKKERFSLILESASTNQTSMYLCASRMTGNTGELFFGEGSRLTVL.

V is TRBV4-1 and J is TRBJ2-1; 7 bases align to TRBD2. Germline values: CDR1 MGHRA, CDR2 YSYEKL. V dropped 1 base and J dropped 6; count of bases not matched to a gene: 9. The CDR3 length is 16 residues. CDR3 bases: TGCGCCAGCAGCCAAGTAGAGGCGGGAGAGGCCAATGAGCAGTTCTTC. It specifies CASSQVEAGEANEQFF.

J is TRBJ1-1 and V is TRBV6-6; no reliable D call. This CDR3 spans 13 amino acids. Germline values: CDR1 MNHNY, CDR2 SVGAGI (reference sequence). The germline V and J ends were trimmed by 8 bases and 3 bases, with 13 bases remaining between them. The CDR3 nucleotides are TGTGCCAGCCCCCTGAGGGAGGACACTGAAGCTTTCTTT. Its translation: CASPLREDTEAFF.

V is TRBV6-5 and J is TRBJ1-2; 7 positions match TRBD1. This CDR3 spans 15 amino acids. V lost 6 bases to trimming and J lost 4 bases; unmatched junction nucleotides: 11. Germline CDR1 reads MNHEY; CDR2 reads SVGAGI. Written as DNA, the CDR3 is TGTGCCAGCAGCCGTCCCGGGACAGTTCCCTATGGCTACACCTTC. Amino acid sequence: CASSRPGTVPYGYTF.

The rearrangement links TRBV18 to TRBJ2-7; D not resolved. Germline V gene lookup returns CDR1 KGHSH and CDR2 LQKENI. The CDR3 is 14 amino acids. The V gene lost 6 bases and the J gene lost 1 base, with 13 bases spanning the gap. This CDR3 is CASSSQSRSYEQYF. The CDR3 DNA follows: TGTGCCAGCTCGTCCCAATCGCGGTCCTACGAGCAGTACTTC.

A note on this clone: Just one base apart from a much larger clone, this may be a read error. The same CDR3 arises from other DNA sequences in this sample as well. The genes are TRBV29-1 and TRBJ1-1, with D tentatively TRBD1 (6 bases). Germline V gene sequence: CDR1 SQVTM, CDR2 ANQGSEA. CDR3 size: 12 residues. CDR3 sequence: CSVRQVNTEAFF. In DNA, the CDR3 is TGCAGCGTTAGACAGGTGAACACTGAAGCTTTCTTC.

This clone is deemed large. This chain connects TRBV5-6 to TRBJ2-1, with 7 bases identical to TRBD1. The V segment lost 0 bases and the J segment 4 bases; nucleotides outside the gene matches: 7. The CDR3 loop spans 16 amino acids. The germline V gene encodes CDR1 SGHDT and CDR2 YYEEEE. The CDR3: CASSLVPGGRYNEQFF. The CDR3, as DNA: TGTGCCAGCAGCTTGGTCCCAGGGGGAAGGTACAATGAGCAGTTCTTC.

V usage is TRBV30 and J usage is TRBJ1-6; D not certain. The CDR3 runs 12 residues. CDR1 is GTSNPN, CDR2 SVGIG, per germline (reference sequence). V dropped 3 bases and J dropped 14 bases, with 14 bases sitting between them. The CDR3 protein is CAWSAPGLALHF. CDR3 coding DNA: TGTGCCTGGAGCGCCCCGGGTTTGGCCCTCCACTTT.

The sample holds a few counts of this clone. V usage is TRBV18 and J usage is TRBJ2-7; perhaps TRBD1 as D (6 bases). The CDR3 is 17 residues long. V lost 0 bases, J lost 0 bases, and 15 bases lay in between. Germline V gives CDR1 KGHSH, CDR2 LQKENI. In DNA form, the CDR3 reads TGTGCCAGCTCACCACCTCCGAGACAGGCTACCTCCTACGAGCAGTACTTC. It codes for CASSPPPRQATSYEQYF.

This clone counts as medium-sized. The chain joins TRBV28 to TRBJ1-5; no definite D call. CDR3 length equals 17 residues. CDR1 is MDHEN, CDR2 SYDVKM, per germline. The V end lost 2 bases, the J end lost 0 bases, and 14 bases lay between the germline ends. The CDR3 is CASSLIGDGFSNQPQHF. CDR3 DNA sequence: TGTGCCAGCAGTTTAATTGGTGACGGGTTTAGCAATCAGCCCCAGCATTTT.

This rearrangement joins TRBV23-1 to TRBJ2-6; D gene ambiguous. TRBV23-1 is filed as an ORF, its function uncertain. V dropped 7 bases and J dropped 4 bases, with 11 bases sitting between them. The CDR3 contains 14 residues. CDR3 coding DNA: TGCGCCAGCACCTCAATGGCCGGGGCCAACGTCCTGACTTTC. It translates to CASTSMAGANVLTF.

The sample holds a few counts of this clone. The chain carries TRBV5-1 and TRBJ2-6; tentative D call: TRBD1 (6 bases). Trimming shortened V by 5 bases and J by 2 bases, and 8 bases separated the two germline ends. The CDR3 has 14 amino acids. Looked up from germline, CDR1 is SGHRS and CDR2 is YFSETQ. CDR3 coding DNA: TGCGCCAGCAGACAGGGTACTGGGGCCAACGTCCTGACTTTC. This encodes CASRQGTGANVLTF. The entire variable domain, with the rest obtained from reference TRBV5-1 and TRBJ2-6, is as follows: KAGVTQTPRYLIKTRGQQVTLSCSPISGHRSVSWYQQTPGQGLQFLFEYFSETQRNKGNFPGRFSGRQFSNSRSEMNVSTLELGDSALYLCASRQGTGANVLTFGAGSRLTVL.

This clone occurred a few times. The chain employs TRBV7-3 and TRBJ2-3, with a possible D match to TRBD2 (6 bases). Trimming left V 10 bases short and J 4 bases short, with 18 bases between. Germline V CDR1 and CDR2: SGHTA, FQGTGA. There are 14 residues in the CDR3. This CDR3 reads CATSTQGGADTQYF. Here the CDR3 DNA reads TGTGCCACCTCAACCCAGGGAGGCGCAGATACGCAGTATTTT.

CDR3 coding DNA: TGCGCCAGCAGCTTGGCAGGCTGGCAAGAGACCCAGTACTTC. Translating it yields CASSLAGWQETQYF. The chain employs TRBV5-1 and TRBJ2-5; D is uncertain. V was pared by 0 bases and J by 2 bases, with 8 bases between. The CDR3 runs 14 residues. The germline CDR1 and CDR2 sequences are SGHRS and YFSETQ.

The chain employs TRBV5-1 and TRBJ1-4, with D perhaps matching TRBD1 (6 bases). Trimming removed 1 base from V and 4 bases from J, with 11 bases in between. This CDR3 comprises 15 residues. Germline V gives CDR1 SGHRS, CDR2 YFSETQ. CDR3 in amino acids: CASSLSAGDNEKLFF. CDR3 DNA sequence: TGCGCCAGCAGCTTGTCGGCAGGGGATAATGAAAAACTGTTTTTT. Full variable domain (missing parts from reference TRBV5-1 and TRBJ1-4): KAGVTQTPRYLIKTRGQQVTLSCSPISGHRSVSWYQQTPGQGLQFLFEYFSETQRNKGNFPGRFSGRQFSNSRSEMNVSTLELGDSALYLCASSLSAGDNEKLFFGSGTQLSVL.

This clone came up once. The V call is TRBV19, the J call TRBJ1-1; 11 bases fit TRBD1. From germline, CDR1 is LNHDA and CDR2 SQIVND (reference sequence). The V gene end was trimmed by 6 bases and the J gene end by 4 bases; junction bases not matched to a gene: 10. The CDR3 loop spans 16 amino acids. The CDR3 sequence: CASRKLRGTGGTEAFF. The CDR3 region has the DNA TGTGCCAGTAGAAAACTCAGAGGGACAGGGGGCACTGAAGCTTTCTTT.

This clone is labeled large. The chain carries TRBV11-2 and TRBJ2-1; 14 nucleotides match TRBD2. The CDR3 runs 16 residues. After removal of 4 bases from V and 5 bases from J, the junction contained 4 bases not matched to a gene. CDR1 is SGHAT and CDR2 is FQNNGV in the germline V gene. As DNA, the CDR3 is TGTGCCAGCAGCTCGTCGGGACTAGCGGGAGACAATGAGCAGTTCTTC. Its translation: CASSSSGLAGDNEQFF.

V gene TRBV27 combines with J gene TRBJ2-3, with TRBD2 identical over 8 bases. Germline assignment: CDR1 MNHEY and CDR2 SMNVEV (reference sequence). Losses at the gene ends were 2 bases for V and 0 bases for J; bases not matched to a gene: 7. The CDR3 covers 17 residues. In DNA form, the CDR3 reads TGTGCCAGCAGTTTACGTGCGGGAGGAACTAGCACAGATACGCAGTATTTT. It specifies CASSLRAGGTSTDTQYF.

The chain uses TRBV5-8 and TRBJ1-2; 9 positions match TRBD1. This CDR3 contains 15 residues. From germline, CDR1 is SGHTS and CDR2 YDEGEE. V trimming: 4 bases; J trimming: 3 bases; junction bases outside the gene matches: 7. Written as DNA, the CDR3 is TGTGCCAGCAGCCGTGGACAGGGGCCCTACTATGGCTACACCTTC. It encodes CASSRGQGPYYGYTF.

The V and J genes are TRBV6-6 and TRBJ2-3, with TRBD2 identical over 7 bases. This CDR3 is built from 15 residues. Trimming removed 4 bases from V and 4 bases from J; junction bases left unmatched: 8. CDR1 and CDR2 from the germline V gene are MNHNY and SVGAGI (reference sequence). The CDR3 region has the DNA TGTGCCAGCAGTTGGAGCGGGACTGGGTCAGATACGCAGTATTTT. Translating gives CASSWSGTGSDTQYF.

This clone was counted between two and nine times. This sequence joins TRBV7-2 and TRBJ2-5; 8 positions match TRBD1. This CDR3 has 15 residues. From germline, CDR1 is SGHTA and CDR2 FQGNSA. Trimming removed 1 base from V and 5 bases from J; junction bases left unmatched: 6. In DNA, the CDR3 is TGTGCCAGCAGCTTAGAAACAGGGGGTCGGGAGACCCAGTACTTC. Protein sequence: CASSLETGGRETQYF.